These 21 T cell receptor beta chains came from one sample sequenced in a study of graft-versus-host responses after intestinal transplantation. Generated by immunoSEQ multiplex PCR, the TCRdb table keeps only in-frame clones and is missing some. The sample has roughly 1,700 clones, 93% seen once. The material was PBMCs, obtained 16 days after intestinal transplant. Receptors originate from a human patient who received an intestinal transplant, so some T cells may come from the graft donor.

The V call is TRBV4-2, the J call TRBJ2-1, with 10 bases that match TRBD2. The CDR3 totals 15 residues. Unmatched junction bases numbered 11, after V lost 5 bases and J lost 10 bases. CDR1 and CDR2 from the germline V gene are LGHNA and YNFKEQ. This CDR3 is CASSYGTSGIGEQFF. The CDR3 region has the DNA TGTGCCAGCAGCTATGGTACTAGCGGGATTGGGGAGCAGTTCTTC.

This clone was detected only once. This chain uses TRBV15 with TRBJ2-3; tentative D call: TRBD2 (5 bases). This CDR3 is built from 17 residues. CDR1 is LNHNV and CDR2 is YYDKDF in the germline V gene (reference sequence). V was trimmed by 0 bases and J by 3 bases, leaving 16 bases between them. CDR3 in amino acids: CATSRERAGTPTDTQYF. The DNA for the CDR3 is TGTGCCACCAGCAGAGAACGGGCGGGCACCCCTACAGATACGCAGTATTTT.

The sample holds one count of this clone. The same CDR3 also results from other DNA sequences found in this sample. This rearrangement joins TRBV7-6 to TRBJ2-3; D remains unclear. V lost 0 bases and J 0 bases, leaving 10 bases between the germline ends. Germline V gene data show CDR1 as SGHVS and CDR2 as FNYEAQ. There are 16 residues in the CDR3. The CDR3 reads CASSLAGILSTDTQYF. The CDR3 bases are TGTGCCAGCAGCTTAGCTGGCATACTTAGCACAGATACGCAGTATTTT.

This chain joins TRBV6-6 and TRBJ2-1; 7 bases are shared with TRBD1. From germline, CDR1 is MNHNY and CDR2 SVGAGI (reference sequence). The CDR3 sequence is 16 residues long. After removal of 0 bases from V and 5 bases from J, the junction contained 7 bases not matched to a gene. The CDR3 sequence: CASSYSRGQGDNEQFF. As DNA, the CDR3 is TGTGCCAGCAGTTACTCGAGGGGGCAGGGGGACAATGAGCAGTTCTTC.

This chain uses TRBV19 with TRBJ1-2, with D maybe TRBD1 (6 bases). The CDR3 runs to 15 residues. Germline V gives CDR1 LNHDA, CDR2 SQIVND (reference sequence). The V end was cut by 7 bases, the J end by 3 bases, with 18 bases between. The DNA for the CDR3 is TGTGCCAGTACTAAAGGGGGGTCGGAGTACTATGGCTACACCTTC. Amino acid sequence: CASTKGGSEYYGYTF.

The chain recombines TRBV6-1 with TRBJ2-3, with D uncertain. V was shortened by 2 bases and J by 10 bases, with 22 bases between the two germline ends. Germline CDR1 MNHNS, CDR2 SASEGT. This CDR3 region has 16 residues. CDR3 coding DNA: TGTGCCAGCAGTGAAAGACCGTACCGCCCCCATGAAGCGCAGTATTTT. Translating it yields CASSERPYRPHEAQYF.

The CDR3 nucleotides are TGTGCCAGCAGTGACCCCTACGAGCAGTACTTC. It codes for CASSDPYEQYF. V usage is TRBV6-1 and J usage is TRBJ2-7; the D is unclear. The CDR3 consists of 11 residues. From germline, CDR1 is MNHNS and CDR2 SASEGT. V was clipped by 3 bases and J by 2 bases, with 2 bases between them.

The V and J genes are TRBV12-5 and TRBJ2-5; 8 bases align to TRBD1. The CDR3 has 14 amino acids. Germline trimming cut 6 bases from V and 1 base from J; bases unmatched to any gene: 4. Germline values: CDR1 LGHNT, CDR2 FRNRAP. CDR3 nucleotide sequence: TGTGCTAGTGGATACAGGGGGTTCCAAGAGACCCAGTACTTC. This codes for CASGYRGFQETQYF.

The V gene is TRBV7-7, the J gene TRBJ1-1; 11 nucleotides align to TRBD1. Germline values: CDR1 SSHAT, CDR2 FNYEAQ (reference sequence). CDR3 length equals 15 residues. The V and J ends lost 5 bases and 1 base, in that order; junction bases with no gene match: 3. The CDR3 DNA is TGTGCCAGCAGCCGGGACAGGGGGGAGAACACTGAAGCTTTCTTT. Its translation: CASSRDRGENTEAFF.

The CDR3 is CASSTAGGVYEQYF. CDR3 coding DNA: TGTGCCAGTAGTACGGCGGGAGGGGTCTACGAGCAGTACTTC. The J gene is TRBJ2-7, the V gene TRBV19, with 9 positions matching TRBD2. Germline CDR1 reads LNHDA; CDR2 reads SQIVND (reference sequence). V was pared by 4 bases and J by 3 bases, with 4 bases of the junction left unmatched. The CDR3 extends over 14 amino acids.

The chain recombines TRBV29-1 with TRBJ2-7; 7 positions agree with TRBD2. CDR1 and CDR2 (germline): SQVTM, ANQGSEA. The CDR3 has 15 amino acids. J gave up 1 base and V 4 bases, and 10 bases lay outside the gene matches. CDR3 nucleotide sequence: TGCAGCGTTGTGGGGCTAGCGGACAAGTCCTACGAGCAGTACTTC. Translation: CSVVGLADKSYEQYF.

This CDR3 is CASSFHMDTQYF. The CDR3 DNA follows: TGTGCCAGCAGTTTCCATATGGATACGCAGTATTTT. This chain links TRBV28 with TRBJ2-3; D unresolved. Trimming removed 3 bases at V and 6 bases at J, with 7 bases between. This CDR3 spans 12 amino acids. The germline gives CDR1 MDHEN, CDR2 SYDVKM.

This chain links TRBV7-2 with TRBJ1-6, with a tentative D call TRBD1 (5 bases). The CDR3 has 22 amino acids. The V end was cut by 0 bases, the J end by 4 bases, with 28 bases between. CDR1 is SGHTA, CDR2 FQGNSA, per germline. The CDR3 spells CASSLAGSGINLLGGYNSPLHF. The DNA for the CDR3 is TGTGCCAGCAGCTTAGCGGGTTCGGGAATTAACCTTCTGGGGGGATATAATTCACCCCTCCACTTT.

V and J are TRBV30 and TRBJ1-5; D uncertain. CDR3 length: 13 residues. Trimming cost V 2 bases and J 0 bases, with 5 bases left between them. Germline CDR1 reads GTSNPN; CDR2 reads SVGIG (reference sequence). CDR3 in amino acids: CAWSSGSNQPQHF. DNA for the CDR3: TGTGCCTGGAGTAGTGGTAGCAATCAGCCCCAGCATTTT.

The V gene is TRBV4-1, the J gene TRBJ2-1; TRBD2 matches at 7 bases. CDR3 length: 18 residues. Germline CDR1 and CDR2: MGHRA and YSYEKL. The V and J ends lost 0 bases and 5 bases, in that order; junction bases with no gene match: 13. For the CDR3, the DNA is TGCGCCAGCAGCCAAGAAGCTACGAGCGGGGTTTTCGACAATGAGCAGTTCTTC. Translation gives CASSQEATSGVFDNEQFF.

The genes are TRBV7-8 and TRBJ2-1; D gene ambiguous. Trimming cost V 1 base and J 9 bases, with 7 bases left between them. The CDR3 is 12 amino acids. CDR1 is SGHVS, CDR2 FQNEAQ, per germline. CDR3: CASSLVGTEQFF. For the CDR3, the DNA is TGTGCCAGCAGCTTAGTAGGCACTGAGCAGTTCTTC.

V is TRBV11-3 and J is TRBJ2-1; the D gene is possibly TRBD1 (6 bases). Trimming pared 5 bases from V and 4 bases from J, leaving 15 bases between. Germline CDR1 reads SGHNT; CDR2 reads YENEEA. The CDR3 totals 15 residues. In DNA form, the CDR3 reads TGTGCCAGCAGCCAAGGCCGGGACATATACAATGAGCAGTTCTTC. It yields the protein CASSQGRDIYNEQFF.

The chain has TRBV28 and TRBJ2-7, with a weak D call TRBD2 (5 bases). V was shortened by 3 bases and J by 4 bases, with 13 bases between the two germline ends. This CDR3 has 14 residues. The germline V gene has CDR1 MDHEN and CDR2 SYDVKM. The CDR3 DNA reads TGTGCCAGCAGTTTCCCCGGGGTGTGGTACGAGCAGTACTTC. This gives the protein CASSFPGVWYEQYF.

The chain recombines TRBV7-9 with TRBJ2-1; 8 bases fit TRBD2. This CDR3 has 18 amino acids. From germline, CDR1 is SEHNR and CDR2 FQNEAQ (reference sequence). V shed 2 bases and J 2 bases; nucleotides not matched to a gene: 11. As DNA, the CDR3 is TGTGCCAGCAGCTTACGCCCTCCCGGGCGGGGGGCCTACAATGAGCAGTTCTTC. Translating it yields CASSLRPPGRGAYNEQFF.

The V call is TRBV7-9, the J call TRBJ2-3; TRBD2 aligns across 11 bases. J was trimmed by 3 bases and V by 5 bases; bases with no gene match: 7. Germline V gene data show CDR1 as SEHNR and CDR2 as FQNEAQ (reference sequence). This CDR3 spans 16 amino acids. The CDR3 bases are TGTGCCAGCAGCGTGCTGACTAGCGGGGAAACAGATACGCAGTATTTT. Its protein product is CASSVLTSGETDTQYF.

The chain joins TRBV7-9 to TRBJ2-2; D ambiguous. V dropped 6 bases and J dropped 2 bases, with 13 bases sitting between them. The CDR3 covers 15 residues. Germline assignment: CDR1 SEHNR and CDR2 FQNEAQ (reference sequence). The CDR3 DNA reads TGTGCCAGCAGTCGCATCTGGGGAAACACCGGGGAGCTGTTTTTT. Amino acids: CASSRIWGNTGELFF.